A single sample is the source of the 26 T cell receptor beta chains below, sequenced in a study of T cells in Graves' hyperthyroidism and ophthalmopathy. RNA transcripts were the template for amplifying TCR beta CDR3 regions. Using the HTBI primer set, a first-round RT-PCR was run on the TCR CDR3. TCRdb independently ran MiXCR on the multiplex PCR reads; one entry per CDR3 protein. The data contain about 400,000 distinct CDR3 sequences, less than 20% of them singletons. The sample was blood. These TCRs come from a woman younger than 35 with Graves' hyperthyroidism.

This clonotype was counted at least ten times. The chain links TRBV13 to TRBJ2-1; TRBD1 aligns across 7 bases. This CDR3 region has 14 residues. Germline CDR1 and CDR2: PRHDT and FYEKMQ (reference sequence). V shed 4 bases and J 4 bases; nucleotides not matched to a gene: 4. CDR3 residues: CASSSPDRYNEQFF. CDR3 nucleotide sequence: TGTGCCAGCAGCTCCCCGGACAGGTACAATGAGCAGTTCTTC.

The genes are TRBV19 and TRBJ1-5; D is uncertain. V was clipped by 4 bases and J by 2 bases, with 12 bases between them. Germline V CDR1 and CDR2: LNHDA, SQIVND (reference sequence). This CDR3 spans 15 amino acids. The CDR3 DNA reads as TGTGCCAGTAGTACCCTGGACCTGCGCAATCAGCCCCAGCATTTT. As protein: CASSTLDLRNQPQHF.

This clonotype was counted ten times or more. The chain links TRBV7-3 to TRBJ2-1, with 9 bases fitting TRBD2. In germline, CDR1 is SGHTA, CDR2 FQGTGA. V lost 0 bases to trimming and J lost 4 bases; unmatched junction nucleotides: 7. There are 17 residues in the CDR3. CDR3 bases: TGTGCCAGCAGCTTAACGCTCGGTAGCGGGGGTTACAATGAGCAGTTCTTC. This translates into CASSLTLGSGGYNEQFF.

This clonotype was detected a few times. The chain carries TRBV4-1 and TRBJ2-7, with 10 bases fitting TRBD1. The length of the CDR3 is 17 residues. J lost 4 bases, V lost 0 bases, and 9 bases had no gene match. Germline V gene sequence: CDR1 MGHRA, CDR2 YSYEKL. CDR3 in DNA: TGCGCCAGCAGCCAAGATATATTCGACAGGGGGCTGTACGAGCAGTACTTC. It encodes CASSQDIFDRGLYEQYF.

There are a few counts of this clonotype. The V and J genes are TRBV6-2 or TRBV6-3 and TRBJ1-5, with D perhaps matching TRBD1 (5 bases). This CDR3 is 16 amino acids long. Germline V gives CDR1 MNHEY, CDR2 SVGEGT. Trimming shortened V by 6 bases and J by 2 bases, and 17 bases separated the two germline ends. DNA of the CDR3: TGTGCCAGCAGACCCGGGACCCTTTGGGGCAATCAGCCCCAGCATTTT. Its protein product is CASRPGTLWGNQPQHF.

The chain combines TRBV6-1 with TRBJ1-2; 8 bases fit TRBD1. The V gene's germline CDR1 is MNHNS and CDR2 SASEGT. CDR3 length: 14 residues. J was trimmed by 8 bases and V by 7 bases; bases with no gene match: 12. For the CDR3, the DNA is TGTGCCAGCACCTCCGCCCAGGGGGCGCGAGGCTACACCTTC. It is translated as CASTSAQGARGYTF.

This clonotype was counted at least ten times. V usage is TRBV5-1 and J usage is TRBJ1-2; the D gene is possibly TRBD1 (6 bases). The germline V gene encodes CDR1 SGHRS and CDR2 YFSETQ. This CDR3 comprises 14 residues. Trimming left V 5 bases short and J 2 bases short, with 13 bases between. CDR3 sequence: CASRPGTNNYGYTF. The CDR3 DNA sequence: TGCGCCAGCAGGCCGGGGACAAACAACTATGGCTACACCTTC.

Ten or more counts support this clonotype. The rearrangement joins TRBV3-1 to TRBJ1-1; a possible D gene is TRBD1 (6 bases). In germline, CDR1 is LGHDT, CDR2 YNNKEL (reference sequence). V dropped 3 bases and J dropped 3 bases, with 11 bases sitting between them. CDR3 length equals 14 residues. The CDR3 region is CASSHPGQYTEAFF. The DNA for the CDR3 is TGTGCCAGCAGCCACCCCGGACAGTACACTGAAGCTTTCTTT. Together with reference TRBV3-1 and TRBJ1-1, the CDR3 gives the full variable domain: DTAVSQTPKYLVTQMGNDKSIKCEQNLGHDTMYWYKQDSKKFLKIMFSYNNKELIINETVPNRFSPKSPDKAHLNLHINSLELGDSAVYFCASSHPGQYTEAFFGQGTRLTVV.

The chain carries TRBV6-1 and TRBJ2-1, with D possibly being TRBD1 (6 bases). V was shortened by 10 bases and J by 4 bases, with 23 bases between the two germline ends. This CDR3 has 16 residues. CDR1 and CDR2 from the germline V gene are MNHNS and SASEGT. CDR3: CATERSNRVGYNEQFF. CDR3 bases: TGTGCCACCGAGCGCTCCAACAGGGTGGGGTACAATGAGCAGTTCTTC.

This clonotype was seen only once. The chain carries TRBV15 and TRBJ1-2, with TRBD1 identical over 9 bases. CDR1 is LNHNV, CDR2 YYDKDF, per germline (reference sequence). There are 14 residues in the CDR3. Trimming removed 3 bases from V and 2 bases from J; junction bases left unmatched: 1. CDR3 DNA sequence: TGTGCCACCAGCAGGACAGGGGGAAACTATGGCTACACCTTC. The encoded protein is CATSRTGGNYGYTF.

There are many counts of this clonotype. For the CDR3, the DNA is TGCGCCAGCAGCTTGGGATCTGAAGCTTTCTTT. Translating gives CASSLGSEAFF. The rearrangement uses TRBV5-1 and TRBJ1-1; D is undetermined. Germline lookup yields CDR1 SGHRS and CDR2 YFSETQ. The CDR3 contains 11 residues. V was pared by 0 bases and J by 6 bases, with 3 bases between.

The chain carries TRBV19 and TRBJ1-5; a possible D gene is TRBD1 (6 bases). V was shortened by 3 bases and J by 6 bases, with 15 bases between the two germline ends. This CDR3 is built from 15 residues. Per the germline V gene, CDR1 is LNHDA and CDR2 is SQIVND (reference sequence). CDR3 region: CASSILARGSQPQHF. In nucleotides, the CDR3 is TGTGCCAGTAGTATCCTCGCCAGGGGATCTCAGCCCCAGCATTTT.

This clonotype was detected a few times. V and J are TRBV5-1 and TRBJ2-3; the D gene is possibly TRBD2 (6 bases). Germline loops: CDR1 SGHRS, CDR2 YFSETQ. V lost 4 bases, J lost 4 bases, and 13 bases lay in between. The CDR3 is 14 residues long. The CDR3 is CASSPGGGADTQYF. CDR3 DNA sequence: TGCGCCAGCAGCCCTGGGGGAGGCGCAGATACGCAGTATTTT.

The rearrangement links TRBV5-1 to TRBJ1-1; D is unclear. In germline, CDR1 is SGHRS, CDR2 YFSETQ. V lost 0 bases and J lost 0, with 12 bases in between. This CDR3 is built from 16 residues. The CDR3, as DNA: TGCGCCAGCAGCTTGGGGCAGCCTCCGATGAACACTGAAGCTTTCTTT. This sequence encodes CASSLGQPPMNTEAFF.

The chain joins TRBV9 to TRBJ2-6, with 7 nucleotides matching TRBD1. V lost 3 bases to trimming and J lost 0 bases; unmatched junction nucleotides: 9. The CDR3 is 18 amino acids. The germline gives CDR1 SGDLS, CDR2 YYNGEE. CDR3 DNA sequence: TGTGCCAGCAGCGACTACAGGGGACCTAGCTCTGGGGCCAACGTCCTGACTTTC. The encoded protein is CASSDYRGPSSGANVLTF. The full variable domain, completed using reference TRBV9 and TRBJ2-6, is DSGVTQTPKHLITATGQRVTLRCSPRSGDLSVYWYQQSLDQGLQFLIQYYNGEERAKGNILERFSAQQFPDLHSELNLSSLELGDSALYFCASSDYRGPSSGANVLTFGAGSRLTVL.

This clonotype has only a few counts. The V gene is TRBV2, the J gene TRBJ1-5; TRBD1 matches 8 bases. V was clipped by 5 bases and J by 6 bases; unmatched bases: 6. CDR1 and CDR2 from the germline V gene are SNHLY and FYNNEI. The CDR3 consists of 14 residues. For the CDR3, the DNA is TGTGCCAGCAGTTACAGGGGGACTCGTCAGCCCCAGCATTTT. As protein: CASSYRGTRQPQHF.

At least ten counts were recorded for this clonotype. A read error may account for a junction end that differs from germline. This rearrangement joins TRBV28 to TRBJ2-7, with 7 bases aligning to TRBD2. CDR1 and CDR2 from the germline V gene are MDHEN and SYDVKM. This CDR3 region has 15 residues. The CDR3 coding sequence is TGTGCCAGCAGTTTTGGCGGGAGTAGAAGCTACGGGCAGTACTTC. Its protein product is CASSFGGSRSYGQYF.

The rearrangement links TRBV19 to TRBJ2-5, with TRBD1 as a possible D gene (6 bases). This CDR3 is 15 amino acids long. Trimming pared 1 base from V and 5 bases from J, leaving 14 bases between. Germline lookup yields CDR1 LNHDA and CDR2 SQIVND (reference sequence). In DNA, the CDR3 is TGTGCCAGTAGTATAGTGAGGGGGAGAGGCGAGACCCAGTACTTC. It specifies CASSIVRGRGETQYF.

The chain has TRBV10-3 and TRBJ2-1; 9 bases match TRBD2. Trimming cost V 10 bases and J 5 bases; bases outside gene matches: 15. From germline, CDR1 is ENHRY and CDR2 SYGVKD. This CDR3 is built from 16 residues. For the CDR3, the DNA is TGTGCCACCAGGGATGTGTTAGCGGGGGCCGACAATGAGCAGTTCTTC. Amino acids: CATRDVLAGADNEQFF.

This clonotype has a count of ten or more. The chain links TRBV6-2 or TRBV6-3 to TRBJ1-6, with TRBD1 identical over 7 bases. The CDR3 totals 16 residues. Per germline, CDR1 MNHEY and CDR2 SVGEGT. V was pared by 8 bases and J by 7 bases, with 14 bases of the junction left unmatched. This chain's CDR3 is CASGLTRGMTNSPLHF. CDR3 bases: TGTGCCAGCGGATTAACCAGGGGGATGACAAATTCACCCCTCCACTTT.

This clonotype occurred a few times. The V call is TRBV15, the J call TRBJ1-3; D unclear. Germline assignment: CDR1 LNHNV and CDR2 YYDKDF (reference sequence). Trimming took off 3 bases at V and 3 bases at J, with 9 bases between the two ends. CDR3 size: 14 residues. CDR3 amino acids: CATSSLSSGNTIYF. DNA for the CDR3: TGTGCCACCAGCAGTCTTTCCAGTGGAAACACCATATATTTT.

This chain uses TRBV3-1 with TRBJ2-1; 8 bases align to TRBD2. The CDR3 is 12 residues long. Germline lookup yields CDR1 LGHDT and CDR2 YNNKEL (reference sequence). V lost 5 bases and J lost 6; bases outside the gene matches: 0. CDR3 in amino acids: CASSGLANEQFF. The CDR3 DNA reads TGTGCCAGCAGCGGACTAGCCAATGAGCAGTTCTTC.

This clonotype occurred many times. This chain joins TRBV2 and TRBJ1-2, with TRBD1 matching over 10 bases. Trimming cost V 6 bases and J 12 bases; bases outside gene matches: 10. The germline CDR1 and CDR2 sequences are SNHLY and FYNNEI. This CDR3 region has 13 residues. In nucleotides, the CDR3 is TGTGCCAGCAGGGAAAAAGACAGGGGGCGTCACACCTTC. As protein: CASREKDRGRHTF.

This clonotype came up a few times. As DNA, the CDR3 is TGTGCCATCAGTGAGTCTGGTAGCGGGGCAAGGGAGACCCAGTACTTC. The encoded protein is CAISESGSGARETQYF. This chain links TRBV10-3 with TRBJ2-5, with 8 positions matching TRBD2. CDR3 size: 16 residues. The V gene end was trimmed by 0 bases and the J gene end by 5 bases; junction bases not matched to a gene: 8. Germline assignment: CDR1 ENHRY and CDR2 SYGVKD.

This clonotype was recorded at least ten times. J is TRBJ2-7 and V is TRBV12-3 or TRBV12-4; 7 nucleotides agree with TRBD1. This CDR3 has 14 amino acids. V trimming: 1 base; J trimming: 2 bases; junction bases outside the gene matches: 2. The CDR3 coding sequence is TGTGCCAGCAGTTTAGGACAGGGACCCTACGAGCAGTACTTC. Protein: CASSLGQGPYEQYF.

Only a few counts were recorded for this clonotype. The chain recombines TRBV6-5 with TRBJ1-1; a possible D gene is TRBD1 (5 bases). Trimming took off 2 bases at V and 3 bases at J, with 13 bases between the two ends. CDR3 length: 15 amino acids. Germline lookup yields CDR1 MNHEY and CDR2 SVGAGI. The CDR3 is CASSYRMAGDTEAFF. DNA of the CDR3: TGTGCCAGCAGTTACAGGATGGCGGGGGACACTGAAGCTTTCTTT.